This entry features one TCR beta chain sequence. The CDR3 is 15 residues long. V shed 8 bases and J shed 7 bases, with 24 bases lying between them. CDR1 and CDR2 (germline): SGHVS, FQNEAQ. This entry belongs to a study of cytomegalovirus exposure and HLA in healthy donors. PCR was performed using 60 Vbeta and 13 Jbeta primers. The protocol was immunoSEQ multiplex PCR, while the TCRdb copy is restricted to in-frame clones and leaves out a portion. The sample consists of 150,000 to 200,000 clones, around 81% of them appearing once. This receptor was obtained from a woman aged 25 to 39 in good health and CMV-seronegative. The chain recombines TRBV7-8 with TRBJ2-7, with TRBD2 as a possible D gene (5 bases). Specimen: PBMCs. The chain's CDR3 is CASDRGIYAPREQYF. The CDR3 DNA reads TGTGCCAGCGACCGAGGGATTTACGCTCCGAGGGAGCAGTACTTC.